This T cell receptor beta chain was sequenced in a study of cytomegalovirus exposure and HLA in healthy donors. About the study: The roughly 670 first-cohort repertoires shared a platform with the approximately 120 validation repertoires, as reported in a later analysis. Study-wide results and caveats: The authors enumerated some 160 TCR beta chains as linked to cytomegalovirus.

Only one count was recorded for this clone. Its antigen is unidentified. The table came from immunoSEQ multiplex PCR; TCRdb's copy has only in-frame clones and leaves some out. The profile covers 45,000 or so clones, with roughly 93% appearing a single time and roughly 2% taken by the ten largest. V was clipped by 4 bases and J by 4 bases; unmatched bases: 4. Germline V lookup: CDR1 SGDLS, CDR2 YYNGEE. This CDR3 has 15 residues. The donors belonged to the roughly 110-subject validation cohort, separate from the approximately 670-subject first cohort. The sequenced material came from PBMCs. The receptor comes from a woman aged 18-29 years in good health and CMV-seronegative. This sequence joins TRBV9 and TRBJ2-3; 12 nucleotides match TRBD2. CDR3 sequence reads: CASSLTSGSADTQYF. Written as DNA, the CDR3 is TGTGCCAGCAGCCTGACTAGCGGGAGCGCAGATACGCAGTATTTT.